These T cell receptor beta chains were read from a single sample in a study of blood T cell repertoires in COVID-19. The method was immunoSEQ multiplex PCR; TCRdb's version includes in-frame clones alone and lacks a portion of them. Of about 120,000 clones listed, about 79% were seen once; the top ten hold about 4.2%. Sequencing input: peripheral blood. The source of these receptors is a woman in her 70s with acute or convalescent COVID-19. CDR3s include the opening cysteine and the closing phenylalanine or tryptophan. The D gene is left open where the match is weak. The size of a clone is reported for some rows only, either as once, few or many, or as a class for expanded clones.

>TRBD1|TRBJ2-2|TRBV3-1/TRBV3-2|NA
CASSLKGTGGLFF
TGTGCCAGCAGTCTCAAAGGGACAGGGGGGCTGTTTTTT
>TRBD2|TRBJ2-5|TRBV7-2|few
CASSFFSGGGRETQYF
TGTGCCAGCAGCTTCTTCAGCGGGGGGGGCAGGGAGACCCAGTACTTC
>NA|TRBJ2-2|TRBV7-2|NA
CASSLEDSVGRGAVF
NA
>TRBD1|TRBJ2-1|TRBV27|NA
CASSRRTGNNEQFF
TGTGCCAGCAGCCGCCGGACAGGGAACAATGAGCAGTTCTTC
>NA|TRBJ2-2|TRBV5-1|NA
CASLSGGGTGELFF
TGCGCCAGCCTCTCAGGGGGAGGCACCGGGGAGCTGTTTTTT
>TRBD2|TRBJ2-3|TRBV7-2|NA
CASSLAASGGPRVTQYF
TGTGCCAGCAGCTTAGCAGCTAGCGGGGGGCCCAGAGTAACCCAGTATTTT
>TRBD1|TRBJ1-1|TRBV19|NA
CASSILAGGVGTEAFF
TGTGCCAGTAGTATCTTGGCAGGGGGCGTTGGCACTGAAGCTTTCTTT
>TRBD1|TRBJ1-2|TRBV6-1|NA
CASTPQGVQNYGYTF
TGTGCCAGCACCCCACAGGGGGTGCAGAACTATGGCTACACCTTC
>NA|TRBJ1-3|TRBV2|NA
CASTPTGGNTIYF
TGTGCCAGCACCCCGACAGGTGGAAACACCATATATTTT
>NA|TRBJ1-5|TRBV5-5|NA
CATPWDTYSNQPQHF
TGTGCCACCCCCTGGGACACATATAGCAATCAGCCCCAGCATTTT
>TRBD2|TRBJ2-5|TRBV4-2|NA
CASSQQGTSGQETQYF
TGTGCCAGCAGCCAACAAGGGACTAGCGGCCAAGAGACCCAGTACTTC
>NA|TRBJ1-2|TRBV6-5|NA
CASKQQSKGVYTF
TGTGCCAGCAAGCAGCAAAGTAAGGGGGTCTACACCTTC
>TRBD2|TRBJ2-2|TRBV5-4|once
CASGAAGGTGELFF
TGTGCCAGCGGGGCAGCGGGGGGGACCGGGGAGCTGTTTTTT
>NA|TRBJ2-3|TRBV5-8|NA
CASSLAGGDTDTQYF
TGTGCCAGCAGCTTGGCCGGGGGAGACACAGATACGCAGTATTTT
>NA|TRBJ1-1|TRBV10-3|NA
CAIRTELNTEAFF
TGTGCCATCAGGACAGAGTTGAACACTGAAGCTTTCTTT
>NA|TRBJ1-1|TRBV21-1|NA
CASSKDGCGQGLEAFF
TGTGCCAGCAGCAAAGATGGATGCGGACAAGGCCTTGAAGCTTTCTTT
>TRBD2|TRBJ2-3|TRBV4-2|NA
CASSQQAGGADTQYF
TGTGCCAGCAGCCAACAAGCGGGGGGAGCGGATACGCAGTATTTT
>NA|TRBJ1-5|TRBV19|few
CASSIRGSSSNGNQPQHF
TGTGCCAGTAGTATACGGGGTAGTTCCTCTAATGGCAATCAGCCCCAGCATTTT
>NA|TRBJ2-1|TRBV27|many
CASSSDYYSYNEQFF
TGTGCCAGCAGTTCGGACTACTACTCCTACAATGAGCAGTTCTTC
>NA|TRBJ1-3|TRBV5-1|NA
CASSLGSTGTGNTIYF
TGCGCCAGCAGCTTAGGCTCAACAGGGACTGGAAACACCATATATTTT
>NA|TRBJ1-4|TRBV7-9|NA
CASSSGQSLGEKLFF
TGTGCCAGCAGCTCGGGACAAAGCCTGGGTGAAAAACTGTTTTTT
>NA|TRBJ2-3|TRBV5-1|NA
CASSAEADTQYF
TGCGCCAGCAGCGCGGAGGCAGATACGCAGTATTTT
>NA|TRBJ2-1|TRBV11-1|NA
CASSLAQSGAYNEQFF
TGTGCCAGCAGCTTAGCGCAGAGCGGAGCCTACAATGAGCAGTTCTTC
>NA|TRBJ2-2|TRBV2|once
CASSEQGNTGELFF
TGTGCCAGCAGTGAACAGGGGAACACCGGGGAGCTGTTTTTT
>TRBD1|TRBJ1-6|TRBV7-9|NA
CASRTGNYNSPLHF
TGTGCCAGCAGGACAGGGAACTATAATTCACCCCTCCACTTT
>NA|TRBJ1-2|TRBV6-6|NA
CASGSRGGPNYGYTF
TGTGCCAGCGGGAGTAGGGGGGGACCGAACTATGGCTACACCTTC
>NA|TRBJ1-1|TRBV19|NA
CATGGRFYAFF
TGTGCCACGGGAGGCAGGTTTTATGCTTTCTTT
>NA|TRBJ2-1|TRBV5-1|NA
CASSPKGREWKYNEQFF
TGCGCCAGCAGTCCGAAGGGGCGCGAATGGAAATACAATGAGCAGTTCTTC
>TRBD1|TRBJ1-2|TRBV7-9|NA
CASSAGAGQGRGYTF
TGTGCCAGCAGCGCCGGGGCCGGACAGGGCCGAGGCTACACCTTC
>NA|TRBJ1-3|TRBV30|NA
CAWSREPGGNTIYF
TGTGCCTGGAGCCGGGAGCCGGGGGGAAACACCATATATTTT
>NA|TRBJ1-5|TRBV5-4|NA
CASSFQGEFNQPQHF
TGTGCCAGCAGCTTTCAGGGCGAATTCAATCAGCCCCAGCATTTT
>TRBD2|TRBJ2-7|TRBV30|NA
CAWSTGLAGTYEQYF
TGTGCCTGGAGTACGGGACTAGCGGGGACCTACGAGCAGTACTTC
>TRBD1|TRBJ1-2|TRBV6-6|once
CASTRTGVGYTF
TGTGCCAGCACCCGGACAGGGGTTGGCTACACCTTC
>TRBD2|TRBJ2-1|TRBV24-1|NA
CATSDLTSGGFNEQFF
TGTGCCACCAGTGATTTGACTAGCGGGGGCTTTAATGAGCAGTTCTTC
>TRBD1|TRBJ2-7|TRBV10-3|NA
CAAHGQGDYEQYF
TGTGCCGCGCACGGACAGGGGGACTACGAGCAGTACTTC
>TRBD2|TRBJ2-3|TRBV11-3|NA
CASSLVAGRTDTQYF
TGTGCCAGCAGCTTAGTAGCGGGTCGCACAGATACGCAGTATTTT
>NA|TRBJ1-1|TRBV19|NA
CASSDTGNTEAFF
TGTGCCAGTAGTGATACAGGGAACACTGAAGCTTTCTTT
>TRBD1|TRBJ2-2|TRBV30|NA
CAWRTAGGNTGELFF
TGTGCCTGGAGGACAGCAGGGGGAAACACCGGGGAGCTGTTTTTT
>TRBD1|TRBJ1-4|TRBV11-3|NA
CASSLGQGREGEKLFF
TGTGCCAGCAGCCTGGGACAGGGACGAGAGGGTGAAAAACTGTTTTTT